A selection of T cell receptor beta chains follows, all from one sample in a study of cytomegalovirus exposure and HLA in healthy donors. This table comes from immunoSEQ multiplex PCR, and its TCRdb copy is limited to in-frame clones, with some not included. The sample lists 95,000 to 110,000 clones, around 10% occurring once. Material: PBMCs. The receptors here all came from a man aged 40-55 years in good health and CMV-seropositive. Both conserved end residues are part of each CDR3. Each record gives: J gene, V gene, CDR3 length, clone size, D gene, CDR3 protein, CDR3 DNA. The D gene is left open where the match is weak. Size is omitted from some rows. Given values are once, few, many or a class for expanded clones.

TRBJ1-2,TRBV29-1,12,few,.,CSVVAEDYGYTF,TGCAGCGTTGTCGCAGAAGACTATGGCTACACCTTC
TRBJ2-7,TRBV6-1,13,.,TRBD2,CASRSGSPYEQYF,TGTGCCAGCAGAAGCGGGAGTCCCTACGAGCAGTACTTC
TRBJ2-1,TRBV11-3,15,.,.,CASSLGAGYHNEQFF,TGTGCCAGCAGCTTAGGGGCGGGCTACCACAATGAGCAGTTCTTC
TRBJ1-1,TRBV10-3,15,few,.,CAISVAGGSGTEAFF,TGTGCCATCAGTGTAGCTGGAGGGTCTGGCACTGAAGCTTTCTTT
TRBJ2-1,TRBV19,16,few,TRBD2,CASSTGLAGAGTEQFF,TGTGCCAGTAGCACTGGACTAGCGGGAGCTGGGACTGAGCAGTTCTTC
TRBJ2-7,TRBV4-1,13,few,.,CASSRSVVAEQYF,TGCGCCAGCAGCCGGAGCGTAGTGGCCGAGCAGTACTTC
TRBJ2-1,TRBV19,16,.,.,CASSMGTHLSYDEQFF,TGTGCCAGTAGTATGGGGACACATCTCTCCTACGATGAGCAGTTCTTC
TRBJ2-7,TRBV7-9,15,.,TRBD2,CASSLGSGRVHEQYF,TGTGCCAGCAGCTTAGGAAGCGGGAGGGTCCACGAGCAGTACTTC
TRBJ2-2,TRBV12-5,16,.,TRBD2,CASGTTSGFDTGELFF,TGTGCTAGTGGGACTACTAGCGGATTCGACACCGGGGAGCTGTTTTTT
TRBJ1-1,TRBV6-5,15,few,.,CASSYSWTRGTEAFF,TGTGCCAGCAGTTACTCCTGGACACGTGGAACTGAAGCTTTCTTT
TRBJ1-4,TRBV30,12,.,.,CAWSVEFEKLFF,TGTGCCTGGAGTGTAGAGTTTGAAAAACTGTTTTTT
TRBJ2-7,TRBV7-9,12,few,.,CASSSLLGEQYF,TGTGCCAGCAGCTCCCTCCTAGGCGAGCAGTACTTC
TRBJ2-7,TRBV27,15,once,.,CASLGPVKISVEQYF,TGTGCCAGCCTCGGTCCGGTCAAGATTAGCGTCGAGCAGTACTTC
TRBJ1-1,TRBV6-1,15,few,TRBD1,CASSGTGSLDTEAFF,TGTGCCAGCAGTGGGACAGGGTCGTTGGACACTGAAGCTTTCTTT
TRBJ1-1,TRBV27,14,few,TRBD1,CASSLGQGVTEAFF,TGTGCCAGCAGCCTTGGACAGGGCGTCACTGAAGCTTTCTTT
TRBJ2-7,TRBV28,17,.,TRBD2,CASSPTGLAGFDYEQYF,TGTGCCAGCAGCCCCACGGGTCTAGCGGGTTTCGACTACGAGCAGTACTTC
TRBJ1-4,TRBV9,15,.,.,CASSGLQGGNEKLFF,TGTGCCAGCAGCGGATTACAGGGCGGTAATGAAAAACTGTTTTTT
TRBJ2-7,TRBV11-3,15,few,TRBD2,CASSLGLAGVYEQYF,TGTGCCAGCAGCCTCGGACTAGCGGGAGTCTACGAGCAGTACTTC
TRBJ2-5,TRBV29-1,13,.,TRBD1,CSGRRGQGETQYF,TGCAGTGGCCGTAGGGGGCAGGGAGAGACCCAGTACTTC
TRBJ2-1,TRBV19,14,.,TRBD1,CASSEHRGPQEQFF,TGTGCCAGTAGTGAACACAGGGGCCCCCAGGAGCAGTTCTTC
TRBJ2-2,TRBV19,14,.,TRBD2,CASKRDYQTGELFF,TGTGCCAGTAAGCGGGACTACCAGACCGGGGAGCTGTTTTTT
TRBJ2-2,TRBV6-6,12,.,.,CASSSGAGELFF,TGTGCCAGCAGTTCGGGGGCCGGGGAGCTGTTTTTT
TRBJ2-3,TRBV5-1,14,once,.,CASSLEDPADTQYF,TGCGCCAGCAGCTTGGAAGATCCGGCAGATACGCAGTATTTT
TRBJ2-7,TRBV25-1,14,.,.,CASSPISGTYEQYF,TGTGCCAGCAGCCCGATCTCGGGAACCTACGAGCAGTACTTC
TRBJ2-1,TRBV7-8,15,few,TRBD2,CASSGPSGSYNEQFF,TGTGCCAGCAGCGGACCTAGCGGGAGCTACAATGAGCAGTTCTTC
TRBJ1-1,TRBV7-9,14,few,TRBD1,CASSFGTENTEAFF,TGTGCCAGCAGCTTTGGGACAGAGAACACTGAAGCTTTCTTT
TRBJ1-5,TRBV7-2,15,.,.,CASSPTGYSNQPQHF,TGTGCCAGCAGCCCCACAGGGTATAGCAATCAGCCCCAGCATTTT
TRBJ1-3,TRBV5-1,15,.,TRBD1,CASKRAGGRGNTIYF,TGCGCCAGCAAGCGGGCAGGGGGCCGTGGAAACACCATATATTTT
TRBJ2-6,TRBV5-6,14,few,.,CASSPVTGANVLTF,TGTGCCAGCAGCCCCGTTACTGGGGCCAACGTCCTGACTTTC
TRBJ2-7,TRBV18,14,.,TRBD1,CASSPGTASYEQYF,TGTGCCAGCTCCCCCGGGACAGCCTCCTACGAGCAGTACTTC
TRBJ2-3,TRBV4-2,16,.,TRBD2,CASSERLAGEEDTQYF,TGTGCCAGCAGCGAAAGACTAGCGGGAGAGGAAGATACGCAGTATTTT
TRBJ2-2,TRBV7-6,15,few,.,CASSLGTANTGELFF,TGTGCCAGCAGCTTAGGAACAGCGAACACCGGGGAGCTGTTTTTT
TRBJ2-7,TRBV7-2,16,few,TRBD2,CASSLGVGGSGYEQYF,TGTGCCAGCAGCTTGGGAGTGGGGGGGAGTGGCTACGAGCAGTACTTC
TRBJ2-2,TRBV28,14,.,.,CASSTLRGTGELFF,TGTGCCAGCAGTACCTTGCGAGGCACCGGGGAGCTGTTTTTT
TRBJ1-4,TRBV2,14,few,TRBD1,CASSEAGQGEKLFF,TGTGCCAGCAGTGAAGCGGGACAGGGGGAAAAACTGTTTTTT
TRBJ2-2,TRBV2,18,few,TRBD2,CASRTRGGLASNTGELFF,TGTGCCAGCAGGACGAGGGGGGGACTAGCGTCGAACACCGGGGAGCTGTTTTTT
TRBJ1-2,TRBV7-8,16,few,TRBD1,CASSQLFTGGSYGYTF,TGTGCCAGCAGCCAGCTGTTTACAGGGGGCAGCTATGGCTACACCTTC
TRBJ2-7,TRBV7-2,15,few,.,CASSKRGISDYEQYF,TGTGCCAGCAGCAAAAGGGGCATTTCTGACTACGAGCAGTACTTC
TRBJ2-1,TRBV9,13,.,TRBD2,CASSPMGSLAEFF,TGTGCCAGCAGCCCGATGGGCTCCCTAGCGGAGTTCTTC
TRBJ2-5,TRBV25-1,15,.,TRBD2,CASSPRGREGLEQYF,TGTGCCAGCAGTCCCCGGGGGCGGGAGGGCTTGGAGCAGTACTTC
TRBJ2-3,TRBV27,14,.,.,CASSSQRGTDTQYF,TGTGCCAGCAGTTCCCAGCGCGGGACAGATACGCAGTATTTT